This T cell receptor beta chain was identified during a study of blood T cell repertoires in COVID-19. Study-level background: The United States, Italy and Spain were the sources of the acute and convalescent COVID-19 samples. T cells, B-cell-depleted T cells, or PBMCs provided the cDNA or gDNA that served as material.

In the authors' methods: Reference gene primer amplification yielded estimated nucleated cell counts. Produced via immunoSEQ multiplex PCR; TCRdb's table is partial and in-frame only. That table supplies the V and J calls and clone size; D and trimming were determined from the DNA. The sample lists over 140,000 clones, about 86% occurring once. Germline values: CDR1 MNHEY, CDR2 SMNVEV (reference sequence). This CDR3 has 14 residues. V lost 6 bases and J 5 bases, leaving 16 bases between the germline ends. The chain joins TRBV27 to TRBJ2-5; TRBD1 is a possible D gene (6 bases). This clonotype was sampled from a woman aged 55 to 70 with acute or convalescent COVID-19. Specimen: peripheral blood. The CDR3 reads CASSPTGWGETQYF. As DNA, the CDR3 is TGTGCCAGCAGCCCAACAGGGTGGGGGGAGACCCAGTACTTC.